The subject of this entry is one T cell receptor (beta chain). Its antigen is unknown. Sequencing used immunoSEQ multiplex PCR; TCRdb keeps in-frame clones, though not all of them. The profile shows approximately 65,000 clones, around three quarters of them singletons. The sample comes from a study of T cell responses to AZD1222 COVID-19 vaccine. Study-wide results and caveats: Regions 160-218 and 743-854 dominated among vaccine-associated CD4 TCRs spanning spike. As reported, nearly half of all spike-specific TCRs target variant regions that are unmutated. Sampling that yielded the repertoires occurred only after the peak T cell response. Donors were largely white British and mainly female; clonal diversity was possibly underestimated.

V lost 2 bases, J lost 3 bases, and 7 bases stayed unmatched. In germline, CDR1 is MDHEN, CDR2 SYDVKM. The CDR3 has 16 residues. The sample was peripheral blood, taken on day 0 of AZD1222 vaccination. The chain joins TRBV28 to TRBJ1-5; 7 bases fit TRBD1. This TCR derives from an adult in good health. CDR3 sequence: CASSLETGYVNQPQHF. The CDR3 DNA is TGTGCCAGCAGTTTAGAGACAGGGTACGTCAATCAGCCCCAGCATTTT.